Below are 10 T cell receptor beta chains sequenced from a single sample in a study of human thymus T cells. Produced via immunoSEQ multiplex PCR; TCRdb's table is partial and in-frame only. This sample has roughly 120,000 clones, with about 93% found just once. Thymic resections from corrective heart surgery supplied the tissue. Sequencing was done on a sample of thymus tissue. Receptor source: a boy in the first two years of life with a congenital heart defect but otherwise immunologically healthy.

V usage is TRBV5-1 and J usage is TRBJ1-4; D is unresolved. Germline V CDR1 and CDR2: SGHRS, YFSETQ. The V gene lost 6 bases and the J gene lost 4 bases, with 16 bases spanning the gap. The CDR3 totals 15 residues. In DNA, the CDR3 is TGCGCCAGCACCCATGGAGGAGGGAATAATGAAAAACTGTTTTTT. Residues: CASTHGGGNNEKLFF.

The chain joins TRBV7-2 to TRBJ2-5; 15 bases line up with TRBD2. This CDR3 spans 17 amino acids. Germline V CDR1 and CDR2: SGHTA, FQGNSA. V shed 1 base and J 4 bases; nucleotides not matched to a gene: 4. CDR3 bases: TGTGCCAGCAGCTTAGGGACTAGCGGGGGGGCGTCAGAGACCCAGTACTTC. Translation: CASSLGTSGGASETQYF.

The genes are TRBV28 and TRBJ1-5; D unclear. The CDR3 loop spans 15 amino acids. V dropped 1 base and J dropped 0 bases, with 7 bases sitting between them. Germline loops: CDR1 MDHEN, CDR2 SYDVKM. This CDR3 is CASSLSEGSNQPQHF. CDR3 DNA: TGTGCCAGCAGTTTATCCGAGGGTAGCAATCAGCCCCAGCATTTT.

The chain combines TRBV7-3 with TRBJ2-2; TRBD2 aligns across 9 bases. V was clipped by 0 bases and J by 2 bases; unmatched bases: 4. CDR3 length: 17 residues. The germline gives CDR1 SGHTA, CDR2 FQGTGA. CDR3 sequence reads: CASSLTERGVNTGELFF. DNA of the CDR3: TGTGCCAGCAGCTTAACGGAGCGGGGGGTCAACACCGGGGAGCTGTTTTTT.

The chain carries TRBV27 and TRBJ1-2; 7 nucleotides align to TRBD1. This CDR3 spans 14 amino acids. V trimming: 6 bases; J trimming: 8 bases; junction bases outside the gene matches: 12. Per the germline V gene, CDR1 is MNHEY and CDR2 is SMNVEV (reference sequence). The CDR3 region has the DNA TGTGCCAGCAGACCCTCAGGGGGGGGTTGGGGCTACACCTTC. Translating gives CASRPSGGGWGYTF.

This rearrangement joins TRBV4-3 to TRBJ2-2, with 9 nucleotides matching TRBD2. Trimming cost V 3 bases and J 4 bases; bases outside gene matches: 15. From germline, CDR1 is LGHNA and CDR2 YSLEER. The CDR3 spans 19 residues. The CDR3 DNA reads TGCGCCAGCAGCCATCCCAAGGGGCCTTGGCGGGGGGGCACCGGGGAGCTGTTTTTT. This codes for CASSHPKGPWRGGTGELFF.

This clone showed up just once. The rearrangement links TRBV19 to TRBJ1-4; the D is unclear. V lost 5 bases, J lost 4 bases, and 11 bases lay in between. Germline V gene sequence: CDR1 LNHDA, CDR2 SQIVND (reference sequence). The CDR3 extends over 14 amino acids. The CDR3 nucleotides are TGTGCCAGTAGTCCGAGGACGGATAATGAAAAACTGTTTTTT. Protein product: CASSPRTDNEKLFF. The variable domain in full, with the rest retrieved from reference TRBV19 and TRBJ1-4, is DGGITQSPKYLFRKEGQNVTLSCEQNLNHDAMYWYRQDPGQGLRLIYYSQIVNDFQKGDIAEGYSVSREKKESFPLTVTSAQKNPTAFYLCASSPRTDNEKLFFGSGTQLSVL.

This clone was detected only once. This rearrangement joins TRBV20-1 to TRBJ1-3; D gene ambiguous. CDR3 size: 11 residues. The V gene's germline CDR1 is DFQATT and CDR2 SNEGSKA (reference sequence). CDR3 amino acids: CGRSSGNTIYF. The DNA for the CDR3 is TGCGGAAGAAGCTCTGGAAACACCATATATTTT.

The V and J genes are TRBV7-3 and TRBJ2-1; possible D gene TRBD1, 6 bases. Germline V gene lookup returns CDR1 SGHTA and CDR2 FQGTGA. V lost 3 bases to trimming and J lost 7 bases, with 16 bases between them. The CDR3 is made up of 15 amino acids. CDR3 region: CASSLGMKGVNEQFF. The CDR3 DNA reads TGTGCCAGCAGCTTGGGGATGAAGGGGGTAAATGAGCAGTTCTTC.

The chain employs TRBV2 and TRBJ1-6, with a tentative D call TRBD1 (6 bases). Germline V CDR1 and CDR2: SNHLY, FYNNEI. The germline V and J ends were trimmed by 7 bases and 8 bases, with 15 bases remaining between them. The CDR3 sequence is 14 residues long. Here the CDR3 DNA reads TGTGCCAGCAATAGGGGGGGTGAGGATTCACCCCTCCACTTT. This translates into CASNRGGEDSPLHF.